This T cell receptor beta chain was sequenced in a study of long-term antiretroviral therapy in people with HIV. Study observations and caveats: Unavailable data included ART adherence, viral resistance and therapy changes (switches in treatment). Post-ART diversity increased but stayed below transplant donor controls. Controls exceeded HIV repertoires in CDR3 length range.

Germline lookup yields CDR1 SGHTA and CDR2 FQGTGA. The V gene end was trimmed by 5 bases and the J gene end by 2 bases; junction bases not matched to a gene: 3. The CDR3 spans 13 residues. Note on this clone: The antigen remains undetermined.

At survey level, the immunoSEQ assay was run in its v3.0 version. TCRdb's copy holds only in-frame clones and misses some; the assay was immunoSEQ multiplex PCR. Found here are 30,000 to 40,000 clones, under 90% of them singletons; the top ten hold 7.9%. Every participant gave one or more pre-ART and two or more post-ART PBMC samples. J is TRBJ2-7 and V is TRBV7-3, with 7 bases lining up with TRBD1. This material consisted of unsorted PBMCs, taken 0.4 years before starting antiretroviral therapy. This clonotype was obtained from a young man with HIV. The CDR3 here is CASSADRAYEQYF. The CDR3 coding sequence is TGTGCCAGCAGCGCAGACAGGGCCTACGAGCAGTACTTC.